Listed below are T cell receptor beta chains from one sample, sequenced in a study of blood T cell repertoires in COVID-19. Profiling relied on immunoSEQ multiplex PCR, and the TCRdb table lists in-frame clones only, not all of them. Of about 68,000 clones in the sample, 65% to 90% were seen once. The sequenced sample was peripheral blood. These receptors came from a man aged 50-59 years with acute or convalescent COVID-19. CDR3s include the opening cysteine and the closing phenylalanine or tryptophan. D genes are given only for firm matches. Rows may omit the clone size; those that give it use once, few, many or a size class.

D: TRBD1; J: TRBJ1-4; V: TRBV27; size: -; length: 15; DNA: TGTGCCAGCAGTTTCTGGACAGGGTACCCCGAAAAACTGTTTTTT; CDR3: CASSFWTGYPEKLFF
D: -; J: TRBJ2-1; V: TRBV3-1/TRBV3-2; size: -; length: 17; DNA: TGTGCCAGCAGCCAAGATAGGGGCTACTCCTCCTACAATGAGCAGTTCTTC; CDR3: CASSQDRGYSSYNEQFF
D: -; J: TRBJ2-2; V: TRBV18; size: many; length: 15; DNA: TGTGCCAGCTCACCGGAGGGCCTGAGCACCGGGGAGCTGTTTTTT; CDR3: CASSPEGLSTGELFF
D: -; J: TRBJ2-2; V: TRBV6-1; size: -; length: 13; DNA: TGTGCCAGCAGTGAAGCCCTAGTCGGGGAGCTGTTTTTT; CDR3: CASSEALVGELFF
D: TRBD1; J: TRBJ1-1; V: TRBV6-5; size: -; length: 13; DNA: TGTGCCAGCAATCGACAGGGTGGTACTGAAGCTTTCTTT; CDR3: CASNRQGGTEAFF
D: TRBD2; J: TRBJ2-1; V: TRBV11-3; size: -; length: 17; DNA: TGTGCCAGCAGCTTAGGCCTGGCACTAGCGGGGGGAAGTGAGCAGTTCTTC; CDR3: CASSLGLALAGGSEQFF
D: TRBD2; J: TRBJ2-3; V: TRBV5-1; size: -; length: 15; DNA: TGCGCCAGCAGCTTACTAGCGGGGGGGGCAGATACGCAGTATTTT; CDR3: CASSLLAGGADTQYF
D: TRBD2; J: TRBJ2-3; V: TRBV2; size: -; length: 15; DNA: TGTGCCAGCAGTCCAACCGGGACTAGCGGGGTCTCCCTGATGTTT; CDR3: CASSPTGTSGVSLMF
D: -; J: TRBJ2-3; V: TRBV5-1; size: -; length: 14; DNA: TGCGCCAGCAGCCCCGAACTACCCACAGATACGCAGTATTTT; CDR3: CASSPELPTDTQYF
D: -; J: TRBJ2-1; V: TRBV20-1; size: -; length: 11; DNA: TGCAGTGCTAGGGACATCAATGAGCAGTTCTTC; CDR3: CSARDINEQFF
D: TRBD1; J: TRBJ1-2; V: TRBV28; size: -; length: 15; DNA: TGTGCCAGCAGGGATACCGGGACAGGGGCGACGGGCTACACCTTC; CDR3: CASRDTGTGATGYTF
D: -; J: TRBJ1-1; V: TRBV2; size: -; length: 14; DNA: TGTGCCAGCAGTGATTATGGGGGGTACACTGAAGCTTTCTTT; CDR3: CASSDYGGYTEAFF
D: -; J: TRBJ2-7; V: TRBV2; size: few; length: 14; DNA: TGTGCCAGCAAGGAACAGGGTTCCTCCTACGAGCAGTACTTC; CDR3: CASKEQGSSYEQYF
D: -; J: TRBJ1-4; V: TRBV7-8; size: -; length: 14; DNA: TGTGCCAGCACTTTAGGGAGGTCGTTAGGAAAACTGTTTTTT; CDR3: CASTLGRSLGKLFF
D: TRBD2; J: TRBJ2-3; V: TRBV12-3/TRBV12-4; size: -; length: 13; DNA: TGTGCCAGCAAGCGGGGGGCGACAGATACGCAGTATTTT; CDR3: CASKRGATDTQYF
D: TRBD2; J: TRBJ2-3; V: TRBV27; size: once; length: 21; DNA: TGTGCCAGGCCCAGGGAAGTAGCGGGGGGGCCTTTGATTTTCTGGGAAGATACGCAGTATTTT; CDR3: CARPREVAGGPLIFWEDTQYF
D: -; J: TRBJ1-1; V: TRBV7-9; size: -; length: 11; DNA: TGTGCCAGCAGCTCTAGTACTGAAGCTTTCTTT; CDR3: CASSSSTEAFF
D: TRBD2; J: TRBJ2-1; V: TRBV3-1/TRBV3-2; size: -; length: 14; DNA: TGTGCCAGCAGCCAGGCGGGGGAACTCAATGAGCAGTTCTTC; CDR3: CASSQAGELNEQFF
D: -; J: TRBJ2-1; V: TRBV7-9; size: -; length: 15; DNA: TGTGCCAGCAGCTACATTTTCGACAGGAACAATGAGCAGTTCTTC; CDR3: CASSYIFDRNNEQFF
D: -; J: TRBJ1-1; V: TRBV2; size: once; length: 13; DNA: TGTGCCAGCAGCGGAGACGTAAATACTGAAGCTTTCTTT; CDR3: CASSGDVNTEAFF
D: TRBD1; J: TRBJ1-1; V: TRBV7-9; size: -; length: 12; DNA: TGTGCCAGCAGCCGGGACAGCACTGAAGCTTTCTTT; CDR3: CASSRDSTEAFF
D: -; J: TRBJ1-1; V: TRBV20-1; size: -; length: 10; DNA: TGCAGACCGGGGGGCACTGAAGCTTTCTTT; CDR3: CRPGGTEAFF
D: -; J: TRBJ2-3; V: TRBV19; size: -; length: 14; DNA: TGTGCCAGTACCCCGTACGAGTCTGGCGGTAAGCAGTATTTT; CDR3: CASTPYESGGKQYF
D: -; J: TRBJ2-1; V: TRBV5-1; size: -; length: 15; DNA: TGCGCCAGCAGCAGACAGTCCCTTGGTGGCAATGAGCAGTTCTTC; CDR3: CASSRQSLGGNEQFF
D: TRBD1; J: TRBJ2-7; V: TRBV18; size: -; length: 12; DNA: TGTGCCAGCGGGGACAGGGGCTACGAGCAGTACTTC; CDR3: CASGDRGYEQYF
D: TRBD1; J: TRBJ2-7; V: TRBV12-5; size: -; length: 15; DNA: TGTGCTAGTGGCGCCGACAGGGGGCGCCGATACGAGCAGTACTTC; CDR3: CASGADRGRRYEQYF
D: -; J: TRBJ2-1; V: TRBV27; size: -; length: 13; DNA: TGTGCCAGCAGTTTAAACAGGGTCAATGAGCAGTTCTTC; CDR3: CASSLNRVNEQFF
D: TRBD1; J: TRBJ1-4; V: TRBV18; size: -; length: 14; DNA: TGTGCCAGCTCACCTGGGACAGCCCATGAAAAACTGTTTTTT; CDR3: CASSPGTAHEKLFF
D: TRBD1; J: TRBJ1-3; V: TRBV6-6; size: -; length: 15; DNA: TGTGCCAGCAGGAGCCGGGACAGGGCTGGAAACACCATATATTTT; CDR3: CASRSRDRAGNTIYF
D: TRBD2; J: TRBJ2-3; V: TRBV11-2; size: -; length: 15; DNA: TGTGCCAGCAGCTTACGAGGCGGGGGGGAATATACGCAGTATTTT; CDR3: CASSLRGGGEYTQYF
D: -; J: TRBJ2-7; V: TRBV28; size: -; length: 13; DNA: TGTGCCAGCAGTTTTTCTCGGGGACTCGAGCAGTACTTC; CDR3: CASSFSRGLEQYF
D: -; J: TRBJ2-1; V: TRBV12-3/TRBV12-4; size: -; length: 13; DNA: TGTGCCAGCAGTTTAAGCCCCCTCGGTGAGCAGTTCTTC; CDR3: CASSLSPLGEQFF
D: -; J: TRBJ1-2; V: TRBV12-3/TRBV12-4; size: -; length: 11; DNA: TGTGCCAGCACCCATGCGGGGGGCTACACCTTC; CDR3: CASTHAGGYTF
D: -; J: TRBJ2-5; V: TRBV29-1; size: once; length: 14; DNA: TGCAGCGTCACACAGGGTCCCATCGAAGGGACCCAGTACTTC; CDR3: CSVTQGPIEGTQYF
D: TRBD1; J: TRBJ2-1; V: TRBV5-1; size: -; length: 16; DNA: TGCGCCAGCAGCCCGGGACAGGGGGCGATAGGCAATGAGCAGTTCTTC; CDR3: CASSPGQGAIGNEQFF
D: TRBD1; J: TRBJ1-5; V: TRBV6-2/TRBV6-3; size: -; length: 17; DNA: TGTGCCAGCAGTTACGAGTTGGGCAGGGGGCTGAATCAGCCCCAGCATTTT; CDR3: CASSYELGRGLNQPQHF
D: TRBD1; J: TRBJ2-1; V: TRBV11-3; size: -; length: 15; DNA: TGTGCCAGCAGCTATAGCGGCGGACAGGGGAATGAGCAGTTCTTC; CDR3: CASSYSGGQGNEQFF
D: -; J: TRBJ2-1; V: TRBV19; size: -; length: 15; DNA: TGTGCCAGTAGTAATGAGGTCGGTCGGGGCAATGAGCAGTTCTTC; CDR3: CASSNEVGRGNEQFF